This T cell receptor (beta chain) was retrieved from a study of T cell changes during pregnancy in multiple sclerosis. Here immunoSEQ multiplex PCR was the method, and the copy in TCRdb shows in-frame clones only, minus some. This sample yields 40,000 to 60,000 clones, of which 75% to 90% are seen a single time; 1.5% belongs to the top ten. This CDR3 spans 14 amino acids. V shed 6 bases, J shed 1 base, and the junction held 2 bases outside the gene matches. Germline CDR1 and CDR2: MNHEY and SVGAGI. V usage is TRBV6-5 and J usage is TRBJ2-7; 11 bases fit TRBD2. The receptor comes from a female donor in good health, enrolled as a control in a pregnancy study. The sequenced sample was peripheral blood, obtained in the first trimester of pregnancy. The CDR3 coding sequence is TGTGCCAGCAGGAGACTAGCGGGATCCTACGAGCAGTACTTC. The encoded protein is CASRRLAGSYEQYF.